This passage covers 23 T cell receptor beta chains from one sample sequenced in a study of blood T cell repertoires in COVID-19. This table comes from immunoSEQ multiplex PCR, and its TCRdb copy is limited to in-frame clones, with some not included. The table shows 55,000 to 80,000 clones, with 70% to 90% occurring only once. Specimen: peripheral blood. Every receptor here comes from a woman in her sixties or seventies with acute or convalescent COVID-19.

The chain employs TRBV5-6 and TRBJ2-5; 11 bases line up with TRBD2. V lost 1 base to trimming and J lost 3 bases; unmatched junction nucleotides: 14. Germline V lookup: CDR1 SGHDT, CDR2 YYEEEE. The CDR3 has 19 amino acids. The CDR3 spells CASSLLGSGLAGGKETQYF. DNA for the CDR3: TGTGCCAGCAGCTTGCTTGGATCCGGACTAGCGGGCGGGAAAGAGACCCAGTACTTC.

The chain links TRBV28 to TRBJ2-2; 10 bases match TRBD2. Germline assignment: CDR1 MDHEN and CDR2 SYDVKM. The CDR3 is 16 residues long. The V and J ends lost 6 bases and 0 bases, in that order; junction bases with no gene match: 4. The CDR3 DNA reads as TGTGCCAGCAGGCGAAGCGGGGGGGCGAACACCGGGGAGCTGTTTTTT. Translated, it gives CASRRSGGANTGELFF.

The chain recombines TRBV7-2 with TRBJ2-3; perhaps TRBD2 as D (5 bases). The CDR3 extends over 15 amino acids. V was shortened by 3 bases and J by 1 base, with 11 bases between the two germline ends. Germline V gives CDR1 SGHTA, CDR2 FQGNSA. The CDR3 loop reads CASSLLAGGTDTQYF. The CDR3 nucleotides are TGTGCCAGCAGCTTGCTAGCCGGGGGCACAGATACGCAGTATTTT.

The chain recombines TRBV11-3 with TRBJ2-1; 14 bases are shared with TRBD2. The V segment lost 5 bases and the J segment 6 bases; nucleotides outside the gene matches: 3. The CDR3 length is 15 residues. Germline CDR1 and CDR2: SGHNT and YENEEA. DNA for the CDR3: TGTGCCAGCAGCCCAGGACTAGCGGGAGGCAATGAGCAGTTCTTC. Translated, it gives CASSPGLAGGNEQFF.

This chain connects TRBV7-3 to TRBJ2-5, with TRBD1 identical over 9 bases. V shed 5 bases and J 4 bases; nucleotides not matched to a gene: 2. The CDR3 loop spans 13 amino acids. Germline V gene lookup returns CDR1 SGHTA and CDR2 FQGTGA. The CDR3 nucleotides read TGTGCCAGCAGCCGGGACAGGGCAGAGACCCAGTACTTC. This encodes CASSRDRAETQYF.

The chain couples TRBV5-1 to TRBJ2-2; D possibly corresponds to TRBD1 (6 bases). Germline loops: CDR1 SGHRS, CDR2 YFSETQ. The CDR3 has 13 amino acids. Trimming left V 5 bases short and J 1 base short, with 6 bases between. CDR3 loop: CASRTGNTGELFF. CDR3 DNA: TGCGCCAGCAGGACAGGGAACACCGGGGAGCTGTTTTTT.

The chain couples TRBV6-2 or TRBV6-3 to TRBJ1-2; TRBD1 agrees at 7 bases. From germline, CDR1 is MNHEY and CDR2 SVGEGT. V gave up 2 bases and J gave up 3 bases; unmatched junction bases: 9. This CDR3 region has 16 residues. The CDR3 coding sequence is TGTGCCAGCAGTTACGGCGGGACAGCTAAGCACTATGGCTACACCTTC. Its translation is CASSYGGTAKHYGYTF.

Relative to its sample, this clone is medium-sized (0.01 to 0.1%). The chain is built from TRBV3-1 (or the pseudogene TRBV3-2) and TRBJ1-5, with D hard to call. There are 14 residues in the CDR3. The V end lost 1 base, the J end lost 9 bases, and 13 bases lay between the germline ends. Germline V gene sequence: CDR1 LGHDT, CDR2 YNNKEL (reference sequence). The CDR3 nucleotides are TGTGCCAGCAGCCAAGCGAGCGGTGAATCGCCCCAGCATTTT. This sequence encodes CASSQASGESPQHF.

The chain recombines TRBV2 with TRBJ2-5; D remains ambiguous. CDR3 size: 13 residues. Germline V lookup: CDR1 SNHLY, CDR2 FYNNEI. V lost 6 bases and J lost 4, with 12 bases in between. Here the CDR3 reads CASRGEAAETQYF. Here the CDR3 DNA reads TGTGCCAGCAGAGGAGAAGCTGCAGAGACCCAGTACTTC.

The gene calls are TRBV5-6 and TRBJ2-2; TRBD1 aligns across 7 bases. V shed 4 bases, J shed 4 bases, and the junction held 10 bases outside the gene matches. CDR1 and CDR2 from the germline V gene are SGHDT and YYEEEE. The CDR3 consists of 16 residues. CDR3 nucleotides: TGTGCCAGCAGCAAGCCACAGGGGAGTGGCACCGGGGAGCTGTTTTTT. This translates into CASSKPQGSGTGELFF.

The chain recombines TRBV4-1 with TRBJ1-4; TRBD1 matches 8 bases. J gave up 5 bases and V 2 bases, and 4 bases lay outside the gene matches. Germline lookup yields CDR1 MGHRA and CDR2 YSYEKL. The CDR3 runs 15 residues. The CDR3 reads CASSQSGTGNEKLFF. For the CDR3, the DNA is TGCGCCAGCAGCCAATCCGGGACAGGAAATGAAAAACTGTTTTTT.

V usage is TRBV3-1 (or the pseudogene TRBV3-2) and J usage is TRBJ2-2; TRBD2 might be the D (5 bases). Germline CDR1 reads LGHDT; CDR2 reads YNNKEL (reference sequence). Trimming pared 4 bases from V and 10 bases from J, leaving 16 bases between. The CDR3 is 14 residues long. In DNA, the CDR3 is TGTGCCAGCAGCCGGACTTCGGGTGCTCAGGAGCTGTTTTTT. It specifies CASSRTSGAQELFF.

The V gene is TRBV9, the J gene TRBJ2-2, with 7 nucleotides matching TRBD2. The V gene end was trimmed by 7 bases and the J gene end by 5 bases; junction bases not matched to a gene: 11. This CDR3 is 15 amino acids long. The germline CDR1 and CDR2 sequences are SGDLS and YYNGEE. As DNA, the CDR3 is TGTGCCAGCTCGTTCGGGGGGTTATCGACCGGGGAGCTGTTTTTT. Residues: CASSFGGLSTGELFF.

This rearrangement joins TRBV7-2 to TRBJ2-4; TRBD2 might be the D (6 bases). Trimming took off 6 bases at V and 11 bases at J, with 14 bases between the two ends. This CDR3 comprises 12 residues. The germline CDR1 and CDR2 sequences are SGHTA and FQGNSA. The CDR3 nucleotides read TGTGCCAGCAGACTCTTCCCGGGGGTTCAGTACTTC. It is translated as CASRLFPGVQYF.

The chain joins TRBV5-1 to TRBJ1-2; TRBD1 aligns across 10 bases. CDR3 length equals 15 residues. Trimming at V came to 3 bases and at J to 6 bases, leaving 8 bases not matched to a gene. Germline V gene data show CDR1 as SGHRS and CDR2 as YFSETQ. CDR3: CASSWGDRGRDGYTF. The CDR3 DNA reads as TGCGCCAGCAGCTGGGGGGACAGGGGAAGAGATGGCTACACCTTC.

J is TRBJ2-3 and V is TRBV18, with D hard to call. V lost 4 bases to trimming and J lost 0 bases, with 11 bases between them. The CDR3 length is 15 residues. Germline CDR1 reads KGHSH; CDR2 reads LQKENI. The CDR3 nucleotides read TGTGCCAGCTCACGGCAGGCAATGAGCACAGATACGCAGTATTTT. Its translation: CASSRQAMSTDTQYF.

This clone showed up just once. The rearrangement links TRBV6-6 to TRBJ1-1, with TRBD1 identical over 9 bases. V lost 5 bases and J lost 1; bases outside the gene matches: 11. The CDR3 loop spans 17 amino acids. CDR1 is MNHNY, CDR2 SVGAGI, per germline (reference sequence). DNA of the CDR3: TGTGCCAGCAGTCCACAGGGGGCTCAGAGCGCGAACACTGAAGCTTTCTTT. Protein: CASSPQGAQSANTEAFF.

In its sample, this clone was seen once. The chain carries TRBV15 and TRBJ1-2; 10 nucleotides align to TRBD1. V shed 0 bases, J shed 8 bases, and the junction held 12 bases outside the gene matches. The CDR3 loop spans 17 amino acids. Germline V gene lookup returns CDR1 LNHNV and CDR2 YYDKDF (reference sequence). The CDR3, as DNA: TGTGCCACCAGCAGAGATCCAGGGACAGGGGCTACCTCCGGCTACACCTTC. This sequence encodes CATSRDPGTGATSGYTF.

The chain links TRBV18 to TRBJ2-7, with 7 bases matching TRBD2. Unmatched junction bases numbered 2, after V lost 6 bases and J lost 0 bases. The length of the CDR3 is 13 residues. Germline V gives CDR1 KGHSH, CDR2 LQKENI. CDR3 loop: CASSRTSSYEQYV. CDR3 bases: TGTGCCAGCTCGCGGACTAGCTCCTACGAGCAGTACGTC.

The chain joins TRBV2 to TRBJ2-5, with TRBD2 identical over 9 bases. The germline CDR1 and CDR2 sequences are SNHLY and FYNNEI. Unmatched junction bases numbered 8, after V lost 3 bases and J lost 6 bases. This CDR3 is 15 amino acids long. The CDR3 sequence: CASSDAGLASQTQYF. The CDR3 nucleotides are TGTGCCAGCAGTGATGCAGGACTAGCGTCACAGACCCAGTACTTC.

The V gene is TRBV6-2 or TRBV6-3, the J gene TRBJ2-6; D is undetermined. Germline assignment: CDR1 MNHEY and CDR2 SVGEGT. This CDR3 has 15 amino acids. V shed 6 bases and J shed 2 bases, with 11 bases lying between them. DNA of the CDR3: TGTGCCAGCAGCACTACACTCACTGGGGCCAACGTCCTGACTTTC. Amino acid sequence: CASSTTLTGANVLTF.

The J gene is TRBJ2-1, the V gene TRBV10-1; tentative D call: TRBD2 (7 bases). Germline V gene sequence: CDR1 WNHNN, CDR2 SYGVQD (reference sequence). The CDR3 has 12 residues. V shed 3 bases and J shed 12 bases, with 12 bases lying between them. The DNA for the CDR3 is TGCGCCAGCAGTGAAGGGGGGGTCAGGCAGTTCTTC. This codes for CASSEGGVRQFF.

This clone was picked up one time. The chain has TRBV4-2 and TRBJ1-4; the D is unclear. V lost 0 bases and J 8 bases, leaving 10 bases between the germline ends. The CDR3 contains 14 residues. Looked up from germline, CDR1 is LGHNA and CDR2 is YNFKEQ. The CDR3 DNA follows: TGTGCCAGCAGCCAAGAGAACTATCCAGAAAAACTGTTTTTT. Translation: CASSQENYPEKLFF.